Listed below are T cell receptor beta chains from one sample, sequenced in a study of identical twins. From the 5' RACE reads, TCRdb called clonotypes with MiXCR, one entry per CDR3 protein. Among approximately 230,000 distinct CDR3 sequences listed, 11% to 15% were seen once. The sample taken for sequencing was memory (CD45RO+) T cells sorted from blood. The receptors here all came from a woman aged 18-29 years in good health. Each CDR3 is given with its conserved first and last residue. The order of the fields is D gene, V gene, J gene, clone size, CDR3 DNA, CDR3 protein. D genes are given only for firm matches. Size is stated for part of the rows, as once, few or many counts, or as a class when the clone is expanded.

d_call: -; v_call: TRBV3-1; j_call: TRBJ2-7; clone_size: -; cdr3_nt: TGTGCCAGCAGCCTGACGGTGACCTACGAGCAGTACTTC; cdr3_aa: CASSLTVTYEQYF
d_call: TRBD1; v_call: TRBV3-1; j_call: TRBJ1-6; clone_size: many; cdr3_nt: TGTGCCAGCAGCCCGGGACAGGGGGATTCACCCCTCCACTTT; cdr3_aa: CASSPGQGDSPLHF
d_call: TRBD1; v_call: TRBV13; j_call: TRBJ1-3; clone_size: few; cdr3_nt: TGTGCCAGCAGCTTAAGTACAGGGGGTGCCTCTGGAAACACCATATATTTT; cdr3_aa: CASSLSTGGASGNTIYF
d_call: -; v_call: TRBV20-1; j_call: TRBJ2-3; clone_size: few; cdr3_nt: TGCAGTGCTAACCTAGCCGGGACAATCAACACAGATACGCAGTATTTT; cdr3_aa: CSANLAGTINTDTQYF
d_call: -; v_call: TRBV29-1; j_call: TRBJ1-2; clone_size: -; cdr3_nt: TGCAGCGTTGAAAGGGACGGTCGCTATGGCTACACCTTC; cdr3_aa: CSVERDGRYGYTF
d_call: TRBD2; v_call: TRBV7-6; j_call: TRBJ2-2; clone_size: -; cdr3_nt: TGTGCCAGCAGCCTAGCGGGGGGAACTGTGGAGCTGTTTTTT; cdr3_aa: CASSLAGGTVELFF
d_call: -; v_call: TRBV27; j_call: TRBJ2-2; clone_size: few; cdr3_nt: TGTGCCAGCAGTTTTGAGGGGGTAGGGACCGGGGAGCTGTTTTTT; cdr3_aa: CASSFEGVGTGELFF
d_call: TRBD1; v_call: TRBV11-3; j_call: TRBJ2-3; clone_size: few; cdr3_nt: TGTGCCAGCAGACGGGACAGGGACACAGATACGCAGTATTTT; cdr3_aa: CASRRDRDTDTQYF
d_call: TRBD1; v_call: TRBV29-1; j_call: TRBJ1-5; clone_size: few; cdr3_nt: TGCAGCGTGAGGGCCACAGGGGGAGAGCAGCATTTT; cdr3_aa: CSVRATGGEQHF
d_call: -; v_call: TRBV2; j_call: TRBJ2-2; clone_size: -; cdr3_nt: TGTGCCAGCAGCCCACTCACCGGGGAGCTGTTTTTT; cdr3_aa: CASSPLTGELFF
d_call: -; v_call: TRBV5-1; j_call: TRBJ2-1; clone_size: -; cdr3_nt: TGCGCCAGCAGCGGGCAGGGGGGATACAATGAGCAGTTCTTC; cdr3_aa: CASSGQGGYNEQFF
d_call: TRBD2; v_call: TRBV20-1; j_call: TRBJ2-5; clone_size: -; cdr3_nt: TGCAGTGCTAGACCTCGACTAGCGGGGGGCGGGACCCAGTACTTC; cdr3_aa: CSARPRLAGGGTQYF
d_call: -; v_call: TRBV7-9; j_call: TRBJ2-4; clone_size: -; cdr3_nt: TGTGCCAGCAGCTTAAGGGGGATAGCCAAAAACATTCAGTACTTC; cdr3_aa: CASSLRGIAKNIQYF
d_call: -; v_call: TRBV5-1; j_call: TRBJ1-6; clone_size: many; cdr3_nt: TGCGCCAGCAGCTACCAAACCGGAGGGAGTGATTCACCCCTCCACTTT; cdr3_aa: CASSYQTGGSDSPLHF
d_call: TRBD1; v_call: TRBV5-1; j_call: TRBJ2-2; clone_size: few; cdr3_nt: TGCGCCAGCAGCTCGGCCCCAGGGGGAATGGACGGGGAGCTGTTTTTT; cdr3_aa: CASSSAPGGMDGELFF